This TCR beta chain was identified in a study of T cell repertoires in cytomegalovirus infection. CDR1 and CDR2 (germline): MNHEY, SVGEGT. With 7 bases removed from V and 1 base from J, the gap between germline ends came to 8 bases. The CDR3 totals 13 residues. MiXCR, applied by TCRdb to the reads, yields one record per CDR3 protein. The sample holds about 680,000 distinct CDR3 sequences; 20% to 25% are singletons and the top ten take less than 9.5%. The chain links TRBV6-2 or TRBV6-3 to TRBJ1-5; D is undetermined. The sample taken for sequencing was CD8+ T cells from PBMCs. This receptor was identified in a human donor in good health (CMV status not recorded). Some clones in this sample may be carry-over from other donors' samples. CDR3 coding DNA: TGTGCCAGCATAGAAGCCAGCAATCAGCCCCAGCATTTT. It encodes CASIEASNQPQHF.